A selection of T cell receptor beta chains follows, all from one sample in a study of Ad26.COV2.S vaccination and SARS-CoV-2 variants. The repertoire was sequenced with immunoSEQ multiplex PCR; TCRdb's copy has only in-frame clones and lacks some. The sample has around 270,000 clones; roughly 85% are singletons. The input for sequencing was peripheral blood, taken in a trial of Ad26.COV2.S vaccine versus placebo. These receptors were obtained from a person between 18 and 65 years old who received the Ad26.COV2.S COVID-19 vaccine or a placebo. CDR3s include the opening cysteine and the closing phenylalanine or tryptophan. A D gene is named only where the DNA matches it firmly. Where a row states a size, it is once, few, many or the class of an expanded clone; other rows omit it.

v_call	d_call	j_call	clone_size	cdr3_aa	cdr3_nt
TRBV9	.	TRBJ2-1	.	CASSVLATGTVPYNEQFF	TGTGCCAGCAGCGTTTTAGCTACCGGGACTGTACCCTACAATGAGCAGTTCTTC
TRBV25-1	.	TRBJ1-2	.	CASSEGGVVDGYTF	TGTGCCAGCAGTGAAGGAGGGGTTGTCGATGGCTACACCTTC
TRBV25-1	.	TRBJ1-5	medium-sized	CASSESSNQPQHF	TGTGCCAGCAGTGAATCTAGCAATCAGCCCCAGCATTTT
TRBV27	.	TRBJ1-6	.	CASSFRQVGYNSPLHF	TGTGCCAGCAGTTTCCGCCAGGTGGGGTATAATTCACCCCTCCACTTT
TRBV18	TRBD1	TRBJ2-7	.	CASSRSGTEASYEQYF	TGTGCCAGCTCCAGGTCCGGGACAGAGGCTTCCTACGAGCAGTACTTC
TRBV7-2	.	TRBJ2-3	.	CASSLEGGITDTQYF	TGTGCCAGCAGCTTAGAAGGTGGTATCACAGATACGCAGTATTTT
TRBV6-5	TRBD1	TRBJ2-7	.	CASSLDRGSYEQYF	TGTGCCAGCAGTTTAGACAGGGGCTCCTACGAGCAGTACTTC
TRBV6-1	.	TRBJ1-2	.	CASSERHSNYGYTF	TGTGCCAGCAGTGAAAGGCACAGTAACTATGGCTACACCTTC
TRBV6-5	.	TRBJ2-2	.	CASTQGGELFF	TGTGCCAGCACCCAGGGGGGGGAGCTGTTTTTT
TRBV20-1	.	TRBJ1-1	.	CSASLGAGEAFF	TGCAGTGCTAGTTTGGGGGCTGGTGAAGCTTTCTTT
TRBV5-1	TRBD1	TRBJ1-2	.	CASNSGTVPYGYTF	TGCGCCAGCAACTCCGGGACAGTTCCCTATGGCTACACCTTC
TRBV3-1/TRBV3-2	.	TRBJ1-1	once	CASSQPQGTEAFF	TGTGCCAGCAGCCAACCGCAGGGGACTGAAGCTTTCTTT
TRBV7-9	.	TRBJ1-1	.	CASSPDSTEAFF	TGTGCCAGCAGCCCGGACAGCACTGAAGCTTTCTTT
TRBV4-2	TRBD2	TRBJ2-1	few	CASSQDTGTSIYNEQFF	TGTGCCAGCAGCCAAGATACAGGGACTAGCATCTACAATGAGCAGTTCTTC
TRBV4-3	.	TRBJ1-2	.	CASSQDRGNYGYTF	TGCGCCAGCAGCCAAGACAGGGGTAACTATGGCTACACCTTC
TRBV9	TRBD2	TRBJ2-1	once	CASSSGLAGGEQFF	TGTGCCAGCAGCTCGGGACTAGCGGGTGGGGAGCAGTTCTTC
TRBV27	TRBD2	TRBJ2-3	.	CASRGGTRSTDTQYF	TGTGCCAGCAGGGGAGGGACCCGAAGCACAGATACGCAGTATTTT
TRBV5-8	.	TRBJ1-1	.	CASSLAGTLQNTEAFF	TGTGCCAGCAGCTTGGCCGGGACCCTACAGAACACTGAAGCTTTCTTT
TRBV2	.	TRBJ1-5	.	CASSEARRGQPQHF	TGTGCCAGCAGTGAAGCGAGGAGGGGACAGCCCCAGCATTTT
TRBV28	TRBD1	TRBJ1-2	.	CASSSLTGVYGYTF	TGTGCCAGCAGTTCACTCACAGGGGTGTACGGCTACACCTTC
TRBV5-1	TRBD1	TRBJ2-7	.	CASSGRDRGIYEQYF	TGCGCCAGCAGCGGTAGGGACAGGGGGATCTACGAGCAGTACTTC
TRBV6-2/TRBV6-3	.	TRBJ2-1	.	CASSLPDLVSNEQFF	TGTGCCAGCAGTTTGCCCGATCTAGTGAGCAATGAGCAGTTCTTC
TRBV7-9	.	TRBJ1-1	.	CASRFTQTHGTEAFF	TGTGCCAGCAGGTTTACCCAGACACATGGAACTGAAGCTTTCTTT
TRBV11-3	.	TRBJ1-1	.	CASRRRSSDTEAFF	TGTGCCAGCAGACGGCGGTCCTCGGACACTGAAGCTTTCTTT
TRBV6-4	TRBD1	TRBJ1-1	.	CASSDRENTEAFF	TGTGCCAGCAGCGACAGGGAGAACACTGAAGCTTTCTTT
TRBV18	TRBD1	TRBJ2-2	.	CASSPPTGANTGELFF	TGTGCCAGCTCACCACCTACAGGGGCGAACACCGGGGAGCTGTTTTTT
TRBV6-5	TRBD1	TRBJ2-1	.	CASSYRQGAPNEQFF	TGTGCCAGCAGTTATCGACAGGGGGCGCCCAATGAGCAGTTCTTC
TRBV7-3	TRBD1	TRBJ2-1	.	CASSSGTGNGEQFF	TGTGCCAGCAGCTCCGGGACAGGGAATGGTGAGCAGTTCTTC
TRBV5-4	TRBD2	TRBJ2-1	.	CASRPGLAGGGEQFF	TGTGCCAGCCGCCCAGGACTAGCGGGGGGCGGTGAGCAGTTCTTC
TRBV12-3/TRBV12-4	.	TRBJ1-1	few	CASSLSVNTEAFF	TGTGCCAGCAGTTTGTCAGTGAACACTGAAGCTTTCTTT
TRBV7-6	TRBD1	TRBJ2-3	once	CASSLAPSGGSSTDTQYF	TGTGCCAGCAGCTTAGCCCCGTCAGGGGGTTCTAGCACAGATACGCAGTATTTT
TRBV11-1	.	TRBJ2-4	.	CASSLTGTLAKNIQYF	TGTGCCAGCAGCTTAACAGGGACCTTAGCCAAAAACATTCAGTACTTC
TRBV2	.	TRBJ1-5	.	CASRLTDSNQPQHF	TGTGCCAGCAGATTGACAGATAGCAATCAGCCCCAGCATTTT
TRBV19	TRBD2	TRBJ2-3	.	CASRLTSGSTDTQYF	TGTGCCAGTAGACTGACTAGCGGGAGCACAGATACGCAGTATTTT
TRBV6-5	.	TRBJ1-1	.	CASSYRARSDAEAFF	TGTGCCAGCAGTTACAGGGCACGAAGTGACGCTGAAGCTTTCTTT
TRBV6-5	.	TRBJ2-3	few	CASSPFGELRDTQYF	TGTGCCAGCAGTCCCTTCGGGGAGTTGAGAGATACGCAGTATTTT
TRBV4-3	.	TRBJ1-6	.	CASSQDVGGRSPLHF	TGCGCCAGCAGCCAAGACGTAGGGGGGCGTTCACCCCTCCACTTT
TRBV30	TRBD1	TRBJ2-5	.	CAWNRGTGQETQYF	TGTGCCTGGAACCGAGGGACAGGACAAGAGACCCAGTACTTC
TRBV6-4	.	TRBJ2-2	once	CASSEGQSTGELFF	TGTGCCAGCAGTGAAGGACAGAGCACCGGGGAGCTGTTTTTT
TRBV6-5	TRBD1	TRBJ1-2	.	CASRTGAYGYTF	TGTGCCAGCAGAACAGGGGCCTATGGCTACACCTTC
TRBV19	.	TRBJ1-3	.	CASSPLGLFSGGNTIYF	TGTGCCAGTAGTCCTCTGGGACTCTTTTCGGGTGGAAACACCATATATTTT
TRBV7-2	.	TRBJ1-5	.	CASSVGRYSNQPQHF	TGTGCCAGCAGCGTGGGCAGGTATAGCAATCAGCCCCAGCATTTT
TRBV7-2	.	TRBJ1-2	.	CASSSRGGNYGYTF	TGTGCCAGCAGCTCTAGGGGGGGAAACTATGGCTACACCTTC
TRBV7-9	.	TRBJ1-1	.	CASSLKGVDGTEAFF	TGTGCCAGCAGCTTAAAAGGGGTCGACGGAACTGAAGCTTTCTTT
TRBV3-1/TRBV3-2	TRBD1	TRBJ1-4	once	CASSRQGVVGKEKLFF	TGTGCCAGCAGCCGCCAGGGGGTCGTTGGTAAGGAAAAACTGTTTTTT
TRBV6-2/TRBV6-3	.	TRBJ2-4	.	CASSYSKLAKNIQYF	TGTGCCAGCAGTTACTCGAAGCTAGCCAAAAACATTCAGTACTTC
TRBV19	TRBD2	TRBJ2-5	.	CASSMGREETQYF	TGTGCCAGTAGTATGGGGAGGGAAGAGACCCAGTACTTC
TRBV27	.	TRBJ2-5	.	CASSSLETQYF	TGTGCCAGCAGTTCTCTTGAGACCCAGTACTTC
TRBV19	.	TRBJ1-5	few	CASRRGMNNQPQHF	TGTGCCAGTAGGCGGGGGATGAACAATCAGCCCCAGCATTTT
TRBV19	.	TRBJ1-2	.	CASSMQGSNYGYTF	TGTGCCAGTAGTATGCAGGGGTCTAACTATGGCTACACCTTC
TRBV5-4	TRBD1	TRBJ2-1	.	CASSLAGTGAYNEQFF	TGTGCCAGCAGCCTCGCAGGGACAGGAGCGTACAATGAGCAGTTCTTC
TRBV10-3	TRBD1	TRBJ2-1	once	CAISDTGDTQQFF	TGTGCCATCAGTGACACAGGGGACACCCAGCAGTTCTTC